The source of this T cell receptor (beta chain) is a study of blood T cell repertoires in COVID-19. Study-wide context: Acute-phase and convalescent COVID-19 samples originated in the United States, Italy and Spain. T cells, B-cell-depleted T cells, or PBMCs provided the cDNA or gDNA that served as material.

Original data processing: Amplification with reference gene primers provided the estimates of nucleated cell counts. This table comes from immunoSEQ multiplex PCR, and its TCRdb copy is limited to in-frame clones, with some not included. V and J calls and clone size follow that table, whereas D and trimming were derived from the DNA. The table shows 70,000 to 95,000 clones, with 80% occurring only once. Between the trimmed V and J ends, which lost 4 bases and 8 bases, there was a span of 18 bases. CDR3 length equals 14 residues. Germline loops: CDR1 SGDLS, CDR2 YYNGEE. The sequenced sample consisted of peripheral blood. V usage is TRBV9 and J usage is TRBJ1-2; tentatively, D is TRBD1 (5 bases). This sequence originates from a human donor in a cohort sampled during active COVID-19. This CDR3 reads CASSPRGGEGGYTF. CDR3 nucleotides: TGTGCCAGCAGCCCCCGGGGGGGAGAAGGCGGCTACACCTTC.